Below, 22 T cell receptor beta chains from the same sample are listed, as sequenced in a study of CD8 T cells in ankylosing spondylitis. TCRdb analysed the 5' RACE reads with MiXCR anew, one entry per CDR3 protein. The table lists around 770,000 distinct CDR3 sequences, 15% to 20% of them singletons, with about a fifth in the top ten. Broader study findings: Ankylosing spondylitis blood seemed to carry a telltale TCR beta motif made of about 8 highly homologous variants.

These receptors are not linked to any known antigen. Sequencing was done on a sample of blood, either unsorted or a sorted T cell fraction (not recorded which). These receptors all stem from a male donor with ankylosing spondylitis.

The chain joins TRBV12-3 or TRBV12-4 to TRBJ1-3, with a tentative D call TRBD1 (5 bases). Trimming stripped 6 bases from V and 9 bases from J, with 15 bases between. The CDR3 has 13 residues. This CDR3 reads CASSPDLGGTIYF. The CDR3, as DNA: TGTGCCAGCAGCCCAGACCTTGGGGGCACCATATATTTT.

This chain's CDR3 is CASSLDPPSGGRETQYF. The CDR3 DNA is TGCGCCAGCAGCTTGGACCCCCCTAGCGGGGGACGAGAGACCCAGTACTTC. The J gene is TRBJ2-5, the V gene TRBV5-1; 10 bases map to TRBD2. The germline gives CDR1 SGHRS, CDR2 YFSETQ. The CDR3 is 17 residues long. V lost 0 bases and J lost 4; bases outside the gene matches: 9.

The V and J genes are TRBV11-2 and TRBJ2-1; 7 bases map to TRBD2. The V gene end was trimmed by 2 bases and the J gene end by 3 bases; junction bases not matched to a gene: 16. This CDR3 is 19 amino acids long. Germline V gene sequence: CDR1 SGHAT, CDR2 FQNNGV. CDR3 in amino acids: CASSLPHSTSPMIYNEQFF. CDR3 nucleotide sequence: TGTGCCAGCAGCTTACCCCACTCGACTAGCCCAATGATCTACAATGAGCAGTTCTTC.

The rearrangement links TRBV12-3 or TRBV12-4 to TRBJ2-1, with 10 bases lining up with TRBD1. The CDR3 is made up of 13 amino acids. V shed 4 bases, J shed 9 bases, and the junction held 3 bases outside the gene matches. CDR3 nucleotide sequence: TGTGCCAGCAGTTCCGGGACAGGGGCTGAGCAGTTCTTC. As protein: CASSSGTGAEQFF.

V and J are TRBV4-3 and TRBJ1-3, with D unresolved. Trimming cost V 0 bases and J 0 bases, with 9 bases left between them. The germline V gene has CDR1 LGHNA and CDR2 YSLEER. This CDR3 contains 16 residues. CDR3 in amino acids: CASSQDRGLSGNTIYF. The CDR3 nucleotides read TGCGCCAGCAGCCAAGATCGAGGGCTCTCTGGAAACACCATATATTTT.

The chain recombines TRBV3-1 with TRBJ2-5; the D gene is possibly TRBD2 (6 bases). Germline V gene sequence: CDR1 LGHDT, CDR2 YNNKEL (reference sequence). Trimming removed 5 bases from V and 5 bases from J, with 12 bases in between. The CDR3 has 13 residues. The CDR3: CASSELGRETQYF. The DNA for the CDR3 is TGTGCCAGCAGCGAGTTAGGGAGGGAGACCCAGTACTTC.

J is TRBJ2-1 and V is TRBV12-3 or TRBV12-4; D not resolved. V was shortened by 1 base and J by 4 bases, with 11 bases between the two germline ends. The CDR3 is 15 amino acids. Here the CDR3 reads CASSLDGLQYNEQFF. In nucleotides, the CDR3 is TGTGCCAGCAGTTTAGATGGCCTGCAGTACAATGAGCAGTTCTTC.

This clonotype was counted only a few times. The chain joins TRBV12-3 or TRBV12-4 to TRBJ1-2, with unresolved D. The CDR3 spans 16 residues. Trimming pared 2 bases from V and 4 bases from J, leaving 17 bases between. The CDR3 loop is CASSLRPGGTLYGYTF. The DNA for the CDR3 is TGTGCCAGCAGTTTAAGACCGGGCGGCACTCTCTATGGCTACACCTTC.

V and J are TRBV29-1 and TRBJ2-7; 10 bases line up with TRBD1. With V trimmed by 6 bases and J by 1 base, 6 bases remained unmatched. This CDR3 spans 14 amino acids. Germline loops: CDR1 SQVTM, CDR2 ANQGSEA. The CDR3 loop reads CSVVGQGLSYEQYF. The DNA of the CDR3 is TGCAGCGTGGTGGGACAGGGGCTTTCCTACGAGCAGTACTTC.

This sequence joins TRBV20-1 and TRBJ1-2; 9 nucleotides align to TRBD1. The CDR3 runs 12 residues. V lost 5 bases to trimming and J lost 8 bases; unmatched junction nucleotides: 6. Germline V gene lookup returns CDR1 DFQATT and CDR2 SNEGSKA (reference sequence). CDR3 in DNA: TGCAGTGCTTCGCCCACAGGGGGCGGCTACACCTTC. Translation gives CSASPTGGGYTF.

At least ten counts were recorded for this clonotype. The chain employs TRBV7-9 and TRBJ2-1, with unresolved D. Germline assignment: CDR1 SEHNR and CDR2 FQNEAQ (reference sequence). The CDR3 is made up of 15 amino acids. Trimming took off 3 bases at V and 4 bases at J, with 13 bases between the two ends. CDR3 nucleotides: TGTGCCAGCAGCTTCTTAGAGAACACATACAATGAGCAGTTCTTC. This codes for CASSFLENTYNEQFF.

This clonotype has a handful of counts. The genes are TRBV2 and TRBJ1-6; 7 bases align to TRBD1. Trimming took 6 bases from V and 9 from J; bases not matched to a gene: 11. There are 15 residues in the CDR3. Germline loops: CDR1 SNHLY, CDR2 FYNNEI. CDR3 sequence: CASRAGTARSSPLHF. The CDR3 nucleotides are TGTGCCAGCAGGGCCGGGACAGCACGAAGTTCACCCCTCCACTTT.

The V gene is TRBV2, the J gene TRBJ1-2; 9 bases agree with TRBD1. J gave up 4 bases and V 7 bases, and 10 bases lay outside the gene matches. Germline lookup yields CDR1 SNHLY and CDR2 FYNNEI. This CDR3 comprises 15 residues. The CDR3 bases are TGTGCCAGCACCCCGGGACAGGGACGCGGCTATGGCTACACCTTC. Protein sequence: CASTPGQGRGYGYTF.

The gene calls are TRBV5-1 and TRBJ2-6, with D uncertain. The CDR3 runs to 16 residues. V lost 4 bases to trimming and J lost 0 bases, with 11 bases between them. CDR1 SGHRS and CDR2 YFSETQ come from the germline V gene. CDR3 region: CASSPRRISGANVLTF. The CDR3 DNA sequence: TGCGCCAGCAGCCCGCGACGGATCTCTGGGGCCAACGTCCTGACTTTC.

This clonotype has just a few counts. The V call is TRBV5-5, the J call TRBJ2-3; 11 nucleotides agree with TRBD1. The trim removed 1 base at V and 5 bases at J, leaving 6 bases unmatched. Germline V gives CDR1 SGHKS, CDR2 YYEKEE (reference sequence). The CDR3 loop spans 16 amino acids. The CDR3 nucleotides are TGTGCCAGCAGCTTGTTCGGGACAGGGGGTAGAGATACGCAGTATTTT. Amino acid sequence: CASSLFGTGGRDTQYF.

The chain couples TRBV12-3 or TRBV12-4 to TRBJ2-3; 12 bases are shared with TRBD2. The CDR3 has 16 amino acids. V shed 7 bases and J 5 bases; nucleotides not matched to a gene: 10. This CDR3 reads CASNPLAGGPVDTQYF. The CDR3 DNA is TGTGCCAGCAACCCTCTAGCGGGGGGGCCGGTAGATACGCAGTATTTT.

This clonotype was seen only a few times. The chain couples TRBV5-1 to TRBJ2-1, with 7 bases fitting TRBD2. With V trimmed by 4 bases and J by 4 bases, 8 bases remained unmatched. Looked up from germline, CDR1 is SGHRS and CDR2 is YFSETQ. The CDR3 runs to 15 residues. Written as DNA, the CDR3 is TGCGCCAGCAGCGCCGGGGGGACCGGATACAATGAGCAGTTCTTC. Its translation: CASSAGGTGYNEQFF.

This clonotype was found a few times. The rearrangement uses TRBV11-2 and TRBJ2-1; 10 nucleotides match TRBD2. Unmatched junction bases numbered 11, after V lost 1 base and J lost 14 bases. The germline V gene encodes CDR1 SGHAT and CDR2 FQNNGV. The CDR3 has 15 residues. CDR3 sequence reads: CASSLARTSGKGEFF. The CDR3 DNA reads as TGTGCCAGCAGCTTAGCTCGGACTAGCGGAAAGGGAGAGTTCTTC.

The genes are TRBV20-1 and TRBJ1-1, with a possible D match to TRBD1 (6 bases). The CDR3 loop spans 15 amino acids. V was pared by 7 bases and J by 1 base, with 19 bases between. Germline CDR1 is DFQATT and CDR2 is SNEGSKA (reference sequence). Here the CDR3 reads CSVKYLTGQNTEAFF. CDR3 nucleotides: TGCAGTGTAAAGTACCTAACGGGACAGAACACTGAAGCTTTCTTT.

This clonotype showed up just a few times. This sequence joins TRBV6-2 or TRBV6-3 and TRBJ1-1; D is undetermined. Trimming removed 1 base at V and 4 bases at J, with 22 bases between. CDR1 MNHEY and CDR2 SVGEGT come from the germline V gene. This CDR3 is built from 18 residues. CDR3 residues: CASSYFDSLDYKSTEAFF. The CDR3 coding sequence is TGTGCCAGCAGTTACTTCGACTCACTGGACTATAAGAGCACTGAAGCTTTCTTT.

This clonotype was seen more than once but under ten times. V usage is TRBV20-1 and J usage is TRBJ2-3; either TRBD1 or TRBD2 may fit D (6 bases each). CDR3 size: 15 residues. V lost 3 bases to trimming and J lost 1 base, with 14 bases between them. Germline V gene sequence: CDR1 DFQATT, CDR2 SNEGSKA (reference sequence). This CDR3 is CSASPGGGGTDTQYF. The CDR3 region has the DNA TGCAGTGCTAGTCCCGGGGGCGGGGGCACAGATACGCAGTATTTT.

A few counts support this clonotype. This sequence joins TRBV28 and TRBJ2-6, with 8 positions matching TRBD1. Germline V gene sequence: CDR1 MDHEN, CDR2 SYDVKM. This CDR3 region has 15 residues. The junction had 7 bases not matched to a gene; V was cut back by 10 bases and J by 2 bases. The CDR3: CAISTGVPGANVLTF. The CDR3 DNA is TGTGCCATTTCGACAGGGGTGCCTGGGGCCAACGTCCTGACTTTC.